This T cell receptor beta chain was retrieved from a study of T cell clusters in autoimmune cytopenias. As for the study in general: TRB sequencing had a median approximately 52,000 reads and 2,000 to 3,000 distinct clonotypes per sample.

TRB was amplified from about 260 ng of peripheral blood genomic DNA per sample. TRB rearrangements were amplified by touch-down multiplex PCR with mixed TRB-A/B primers. TCRdb derives one entry per CDR3 protein from the multiplex PCR reads, leaving out DNA. Its clone listing holds some 1,300 distinct CDR3 sequences. This clonotype counts as medium-sized by frequency. Its target is not known. Germline values: CDR1 MNHEY, CDR2 SVGAGI. The CDR3 has 13 amino acids. Study observations and caveats: TRB repertoire shifts in secondary cytopenia and chronic lymphocytic leukemia mostly reflected lymphoma, not autoimmunity.

The sample taken for sequencing was peripheral blood. The chain has TRBV6-5 and TRBJ2-1; TCRdb reports TRBD2, a call that lacks DNA to check it against. This receptor was taken from a human donor with an autoimmune cytopenia or autoimmune hepatitis (not recorded which). CDR3 sequence: CASRLREGAEQFF.